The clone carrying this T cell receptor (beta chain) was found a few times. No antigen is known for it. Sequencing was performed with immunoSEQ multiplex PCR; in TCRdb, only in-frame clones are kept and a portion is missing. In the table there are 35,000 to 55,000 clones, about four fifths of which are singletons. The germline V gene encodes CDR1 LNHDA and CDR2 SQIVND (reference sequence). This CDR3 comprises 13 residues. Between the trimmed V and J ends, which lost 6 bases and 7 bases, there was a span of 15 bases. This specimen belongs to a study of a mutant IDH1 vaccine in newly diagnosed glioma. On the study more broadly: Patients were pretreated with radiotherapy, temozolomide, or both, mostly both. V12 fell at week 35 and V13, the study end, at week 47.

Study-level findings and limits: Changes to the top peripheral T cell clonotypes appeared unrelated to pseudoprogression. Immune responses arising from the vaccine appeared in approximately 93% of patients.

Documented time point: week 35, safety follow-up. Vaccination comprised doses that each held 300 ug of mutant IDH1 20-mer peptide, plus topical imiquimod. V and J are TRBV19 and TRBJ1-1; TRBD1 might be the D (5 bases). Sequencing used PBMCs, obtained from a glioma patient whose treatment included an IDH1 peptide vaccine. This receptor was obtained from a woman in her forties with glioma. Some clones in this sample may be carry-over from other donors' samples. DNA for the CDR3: TGTGCCAGTAGCTGGGACGGCGGTAATGAAGCTTTCTTT. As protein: CASSWDGGNEAFF.